The 29 T cell receptor beta chains in this list originate from one sample, sequenced in a study of blood T cells in healthy people across ages. The second PCR ran roughly 7 to 12 cycles with a sample-barcoded 5' primer and J-beta primers. TCRdb re-derived calls from the 5' RACE reads in MiXCR, one entry per CDR3 protein. The sample carries 750,000 to 950,000 distinct CDR3 sequences, approximately 53% recorded once. The sequencing input was blood. The receptors come from a man older than 75 in good health.

V gene TRBV7-2 combines with J gene TRBJ2-7; tentatively, D is TRBD1 or TRBD2 (5 bases each). V lost 1 base, J lost 0 bases, and 13 bases lay in between. CDR1 SGHTA and CDR2 FQGNSA come from the germline V gene. This CDR3 contains 16 residues. The CDR3 sequence is CASSLVGTASSYEQYF. In DNA form, the CDR3 reads TGTGCCAGCAGCTTAGTCGGGACGGCGAGCTCCTACGAGCAGTACTTC. Full variable domain (missing parts from reference TRBV7-2 and TRBJ2-7): GAGVSQSPSNKVTEKGKDVELRCDPISGHTALYWYRQSLGQGLEFLIYFQGNSAPDKSGLPSDRFSAERTGGSVSTLTIQRTQQEDSAVYLCASSLVGTASSYEQYFGPGTRLTVT.

J is TRBJ2-5 and V is TRBV6-5; D may be TRBD1 or TRBD2 (5 bases each). The germline gives CDR1 MNHEY, CDR2 SVGAGI. With 5 bases removed from V and 2 bases from J, the gap between germline ends came to 15 bases. The CDR3 extends over 15 amino acids. CDR3 amino acids: CASSRRGIKQETQYF. DNA for the CDR3: TGTGCCAGCAGTCGCCGGGGCATAAAGCAAGAGACCCAGTACTTC.

This chain connects TRBV11-2 to TRBJ2-6; TRBD2 matches 9 bases. Trimming took 1 base from V and 0 from J; bases not matched to a gene: 13. The germline V gene encodes CDR1 SGHAT and CDR2 FQNNGV. CDR3 length: 21 residues. The CDR3 loop reads CASSLGSGASGTYSGANVLTF. Here the CDR3 DNA reads TGTGCCAGCAGCTTAGGGTCGGGGGCTAGCGGGACCTACTCTGGGGCCAACGTCCTGACTTTC.

The table lists this clonotype with a few counts. The chain is built from TRBV5-1 and TRBJ2-3; possibly TRBD2 for D (6 bases). The CDR3 consists of 15 residues. CDR1 SGHRS and CDR2 YFSETQ come from the germline V gene. The V and J ends lost 0 bases and 0 bases respectively, with 8 bases between them. The CDR3 here is CASSLVAASTDTQYF. DNA of the CDR3: TGCGCCAGCAGCTTGGTAGCGGCTAGCACAGATACGCAGTATTTT.

A remark on this clonotype: At one of its ends the junction is not consistent with the germline gene, which may arise from a read error. This rearrangement joins TRBV7-9 to TRBJ1-2, with a possible D match to TRBD1 (6 bases). The CDR3 covers 13 residues. Germline lookup yields CDR1 SEHNR and CDR2 FQNEAQ (reference sequence). DNA for the CDR3: TGTGCCATCAGCTTAGTTCGGGGGCATGGCTACACCTTC. Its protein product is CAISLVRGHGYTF. The full variable domain, with the rest looked up from reference TRBV7-9 and TRBJ1-2, is DTGVSQNPRHKITKRGQNVTFRCDPISEHNRLYWYRQTLGQGPEFLTYFQNEAQLEKSRLLSDRFSAERPKGSFSTLEIQRTEQGDSAMYLCAISLVRGHGYTFGSGTRLTVV.

The chain links TRBV27 to TRBJ1-2, with 7 bases lining up with TRBD1. Germline assignment: CDR1 MNHEY and CDR2 SMNVEV (reference sequence). This CDR3 is 15 amino acids long. Trimming removed 6 bases from V and 6 bases from J; junction bases left unmatched: 13. The CDR3 DNA follows: TGTGCCAGCAGCCTAAAGGGGGCGCGGGGAAATGGCTACACCTTC. This encodes CASSLKGARGNGYTF.

This clonotype came up many times. This chain uses TRBV7-2 with TRBJ1-2; 7 nucleotides line up with TRBD1. Germline V gives CDR1 SGHTA, CDR2 FQGNSA. The length of the CDR3 is 13 residues. J was trimmed by 8 bases and V by 2 bases; bases with no gene match: 5. The CDR3 loop reads CASSLRQGLGYTF. The CDR3 bases are TGTGCCAGCAGCTTACGACAGGGTTTAGGCTACACCTTC. The full variable domain, in which reference TRBV7-2 and TRBJ1-2 provide the parts outside the CDR3, is GAGVSQSPSNKVTEKGKDVELRCDPISGHTALYWYRQSLGQGLEFLIYFQGNSAPDKSGLPSDRFSAERTGGSVSTLTIQRTQQEDSAVYLCASSLRQGLGYTFGSGTRLTVV.

This clonotype has only one observation. Here the CDR3 reads CASSPSRADEQYF. CDR3 in DNA: TGTGCCAGCAGCCCAAGTCGGGCCGACGAGCAGTACTTC. The rearrangement uses TRBV27 and TRBJ2-4; D not certain. The last part of the DNA fits TRBJ2-7 better; the J call may be wrong. Germline V lookup: CDR1 MNHEY, CDR2 SMNVEV (reference sequence). The CDR3 totals 13 residues.

The chain has TRBV18 and TRBJ2-7; D might be TRBD1 (6 bases). Germline assignment: CDR1 KGHSH and CDR2 LQKENI. The CDR3 consists of 14 residues. The V end was cut by 2 bases, the J end by 3 bases, with 11 bases between. CDR3 in amino acids: CASSPIPGDYEQYF. Written as DNA, the CDR3 is TGTGCCAGCTCACCAATCCCAGGGGACTACGAGCAGTACTTC.

The V and J genes are TRBV6-5 and TRBJ2-3, with 7 bases identical to TRBD1. Germline V gives CDR1 MNHEY, CDR2 SVGAGI. The junction had 16 bases not matched to a gene; V was cut back by 10 bases and J by 6 bases. The CDR3 consists of 15 residues. The CDR3, as DNA: TGTGCCACAGGGGGAGAGAGGGGGTCGTATGATACGCAGTATTTT. Translated: CATGGERGSYDTQYF.

The gene calls are TRBV15 and TRBJ2-1; 10 nucleotides line up with TRBD2. CDR1 and CDR2 from the germline V gene are LNHNV and YYDKDF (reference sequence). V dropped 3 bases and J dropped 8; count of bases not matched to a gene: 7. The CDR3 is 15 residues long. The DNA of the CDR3 is TGTGCCACCAGCAGCCTTCCTAGCGGGAGAGATGAGCAGTTCTTC. Translation: CATSSLPSGRDEQFF.

The chain carries TRBV3-1 and TRBJ1-3; no definite D call. Deletions cut 0 bases from V and 4 bases from J, with 13 bases between. This CDR3 has 16 residues. Germline V lookup: CDR1 LGHDT, CDR2 YNNKEL (reference sequence). The DNA of the CDR3 is TGTGCCAGCAGCCAAGAAGGTGGACTTGGGGGAAACACCATATATTTT. Translating gives CASSQEGGLGGNTIYF.

The chain joins TRBV28 to TRBJ2-5; D is uncertain. Between the trimmed V and J ends, which lost 7 bases and 4 bases, there was a span of 13 bases. The CDR3 contains 13 residues. The V gene's germline CDR1 is MDHEN and CDR2 SYDVKM. The CDR3 here is CASIGQLGETQYF. CDR3 bases: TGTGCCAGCATAGGCCAGCTCGGAGAGACCCAGTACTTC.

The J gene is TRBJ2-5, the V gene TRBV6-5; D unresolved. The CDR3 covers 14 residues. Trimming took 3 bases from V and 5 from J, leaving 13 bases between them. Per germline, CDR1 MNHEY and CDR2 SVGAGI. This CDR3 is CASSYRDVGETQYF. CDR3 in DNA: TGTGCCAGCAGTTATCGAGATGTCGGGGAGACCCAGTACTTC.

The rearrangement uses TRBV6-2 or TRBV6-3 and TRBJ1-2; D may be TRBD1 (5 bases). This CDR3 region has 12 residues. Germline CDR1 and CDR2: MNHEY and SVGEGT. Trimming took off 11 bases at V and 4 bases at J, with 14 bases between the two ends. CDR3 coding DNA: TGTGCCGGAGGGACTGCAAGCTATGGCTACACCTTC. Translation: CAGGTASYGYTF.

The V call is TRBV12-3 or TRBV12-4, the J call TRBJ2-1; 8 bases are shared with TRBD2. J was trimmed by 6 bases and V by 6 bases; bases with no gene match: 10. This CDR3 is 15 amino acids long. The DNA for the CDR3 is TGTGCCAGCAGCCCCGGGGGGGCGGGGTTCAATGAGCAGTTCTTC. The encoded protein is CASSPGGAGFNEQFF.

V and J are TRBV28 and TRBJ1-4; the match to TRBD1 covers 7 bases. The CDR3 is 16 amino acids. The V gene's germline CDR1 is MDHEN and CDR2 SYDVKM. V lost 5 bases, J lost 8 bases, and 14 bases stayed unmatched. The CDR3 DNA follows: TGTGCCAGCAGTCCAAATACCGGGACAGTTTGGGAAAAACTGTTTTTT. As protein: CASSPNTGTVWEKLFF.

This clonotype was seen a handful of times. V usage is TRBV5-1 and J usage is TRBJ2-3; 13 bases line up with TRBD2. CDR3 length: 20 residues. V shed 4 bases, J shed 0 bases, and the junction held 14 bases outside the gene matches. Germline CDR1 is SGHRS and CDR2 is YFSETQ. This CDR3 is CASSPLTSGGLYTSTDTQYF. For the CDR3, the DNA is TGCGCCAGCAGCCCGCTGACTAGCGGGGGGCTCTATACTAGCACAGATACGCAGTATTTT. Filled out from reference TRBV5-1 and TRBJ2-3, the complete variable domain reads KAGVTQTPRYLIKTRGQQVTLSCSPISGHRSVSWYQQTPGQGLQFLFEYFSETQRNKGNFPGRFSGRQFSNSRSEMNVSTLELGDSALYLCASSPLTSGGLYTSTDTQYFGPGTRLTVL.

V gene TRBV12-3 or TRBV12-4 combines with J gene TRBJ1-1; D gene unclear. V shed 1 base and J shed 7 bases, with 13 bases lying between them. CDR3 length: 14 amino acids. CDR3: CASSLGATPNEAFF. Written as DNA, the CDR3 is TGTGCCAGCAGTTTAGGGGCCACACCGAATGAAGCTTTCTTT.

In regard to this clonotype: One end of the junction does not line up with germline, which may come from a read error. The chain joins TRBV7-6 to TRBJ2-7; 7 nucleotides agree with TRBD2. CDR1 SGHVS and CDR2 FNYEAQ come from the germline V gene. The CDR3 consists of 13 residues. The CDR3: CASSRGEAYEQYF. For the CDR3, the DNA is TGTGCTAGCAGCCGGGGGGAGGCCTACGAGCAGTACTTC.

V is TRBV5-1 and J is TRBJ2-1; 10 bases are shared with TRBD2. Germline CDR1 SGHRS, CDR2 YFSETQ. The trim removed 4 bases at V and 6 bases at J, leaving 13 bases unmatched. The CDR3 runs to 17 residues. As DNA, the CDR3 is TGCGCCAGCAGCCCGGGGCTCCTAGCGGGAGACCGCAATGAGCAGTTCTTC. As protein: CASSPGLLAGDRNEQFF.

This chain connects TRBV5-1 to TRBJ2-5, with TRBD1 as a possible D gene (5 bases). V lost 1 base and J 6 bases, leaving 13 bases between the germline ends. CDR3 length equals 14 residues. Per germline, CDR1 SGHRS and CDR2 YFSETQ. The CDR3 loop is CASSLTLGQQTQYF. The CDR3 DNA is TGCGCCAGCAGCTTGACATTGGGGCAGCAGACCCAGTACTTC. The whole variable domain, filled in from reference TRBV5-1 and TRBJ2-5, reads KAGVTQTPRYLIKTRGQQVTLSCSPISGHRSVSWYQQTPGQGLQFLFEYFSETQRNKGNFPGRFSGRQFSNSRSEMNVSTLELGDSALYLCASSLTLGQQTQYFGPGTRLLVL.

This clonotype was observed a few times. The rearrangement links TRBV20-1 to TRBJ2-1, with TRBD1 identical over 7 bases. CDR1 and CDR2 (germline): DFQATT, SNEGSKA (reference sequence). J gave up 8 bases and V 0 bases, and 10 bases lay outside the gene matches. There are 15 residues in the CDR3. As DNA, the CDR3 is TGCAGTGCTAGAGATGACAGGGTCCCCGGCGATGAGCAGTTCTTC. It translates to CSARDDRVPGDEQFF.

As DNA, the CDR3 is TGTGCCAGCAGTCGGGAACTAGCGGGAGGGACCGGGGAGCTGTTTTTT. Translating gives CASSRELAGGTGELFF. The chain joins TRBV27 to TRBJ2-2; 13 bases are shared with TRBD2. V lost 5 bases and J lost 5; bases outside the gene matches: 5. Germline V gives CDR1 MNHEY, CDR2 SMNVEV (reference sequence). CDR3 length: 16 residues.

This chain connects TRBV11-3 to TRBJ2-2; no clear D. The CDR3 totals 14 residues. The ends were cut back, 5 bases at V and 3 bases at J, with 10 bases in the middle. The germline gives CDR1 SGHNT, CDR2 YENEEA. CDR3 amino acids: CASSLSRYTGELFF. CDR3 nucleotides: TGTGCCAGCAGCCTTTCTAGGTACACCGGGGAGCTGTTTTTT.

The chain combines TRBV5-1 with TRBJ2-5, with D perhaps given as TRBD1 or TRBD2 (5 bases each). CDR3 size: 15 residues. The germline gives CDR1 SGHRS, CDR2 YFSETQ. Trimming left V 4 bases short and J 2 bases short, with 15 bases between. The CDR3 sequence is CASSTRGQWQETQYF. CDR3 nucleotides: TGCGCCAGCAGCACTAGGGGTCAATGGCAAGAGACCCAGTACTTC. Full variable domain (rest looked up from reference TRBV5-1 and TRBJ2-5): KAGVTQTPRYLIKTRGQQVTLSCSPISGHRSVSWYQQTPGQGLQFLFEYFSETQRNKGNFPGRFSGRQFSNSRSEMNVSTLELGDSALYLCASSTRGQWQETQYFGPGTRLLVL.

The J gene is TRBJ2-3, the V gene TRBV20-1, with unresolved D. V was clipped by 3 bases and J by 14 bases, with 21 bases between them. The CDR3 has 13 amino acids. The germline V gene has CDR1 DFQATT and CDR2 SNEGSKA (reference sequence). For the CDR3, the DNA is TGCAGTGCTAGGGATCGGGCGCACAGAGACGCGTATTTT. Translation: CSARDRAHRDAYF.

DNA of the CDR3: TGTGCCAGCAGCTCCGAATCGAGGGGCTATAATTCACCCCTCCACTTT. Encoded protein: CASSSESRGYNSPLHF. The genes are TRBV7-9 and TRBJ1-6; possibly TRBD1 for D (5 bases). CDR1 is SEHNR and CDR2 is FQNEAQ in the germline V gene (reference sequence). The CDR3 is 16 amino acids. V dropped 4 bases and J dropped 3 bases, with 13 bases sitting between them.

This clonotype was observed at least ten times. The chain carries TRBV3-1 and TRBJ2-4; D unresolved. CDR1 and CDR2 from the germline V gene are LGHDT and YNNKEL (reference sequence). The ends were cut back, 8 bases at V and 0 bases at J, with 8 bases in the middle. This CDR3 region has 13 residues. The CDR3: CASAGLAKNIQYF. Here the CDR3 DNA reads TGTGCCAGCGCCGGCCTAGCCAAAAACATTCAGTACTTC.